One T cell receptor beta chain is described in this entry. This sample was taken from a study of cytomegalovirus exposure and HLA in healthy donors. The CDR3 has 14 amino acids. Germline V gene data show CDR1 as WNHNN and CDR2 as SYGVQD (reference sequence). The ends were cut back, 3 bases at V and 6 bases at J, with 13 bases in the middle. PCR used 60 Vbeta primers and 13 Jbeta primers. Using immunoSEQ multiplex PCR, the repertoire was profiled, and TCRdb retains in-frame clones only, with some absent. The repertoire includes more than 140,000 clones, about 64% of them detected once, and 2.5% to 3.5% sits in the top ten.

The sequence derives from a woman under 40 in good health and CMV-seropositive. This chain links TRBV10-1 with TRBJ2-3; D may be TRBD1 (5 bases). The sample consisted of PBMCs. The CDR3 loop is CASSDPAGRDTQYF. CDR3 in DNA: TGCGCCAGCAGTGATCCCGCAGGGCGGGATACGCAGTATTTT.